A single T cell receptor (beta chain) is shown here with its context. The data were obtained in a study of shared clonotypes between healthy human individuals. Sequencing used immunoSEQ multiplex PCR; TCRdb keeps in-frame clones, though not all of them. The sample consists of millions of clones, just under 95% of them appearing once. CDR1 is MNHEY, CDR2 SVGAGI, per germline. V lost 1 base and J lost 0, with 13 bases in between. The CDR3 runs 16 residues. Naive CD8 cells, CD45RO-negative and positively selected for CCR7, excluded terminally differentiated effector memory CD45RA+ cells. This chain uses TRBV6-5 with TRBJ2-7, with a possible D match to TRBD2 (6 bases). Sequencing was performed on naive CD8+ T cells sorted from blood. This TCR was recovered from a man aged 18 to 30 in good health. CDR3 protein: CASSYFFGSGSYEQYF. CDR3 DNA: TGTGCCAGCAGTTACTTCTTCGGTAGCGGCTCCTACGAGCAGTACTTC.